This TCR beta chain was captured in a study of blood T cell repertoires in COVID-19. Study-wide background: The United States, Italy and Spain provided the acute and convalescent COVID-19 samples. The cDNA or gDNA used as material had been derived from T cells, B-cell-depleted T cells, or PBMCs.

Original analysis: Reference gene primer amplification gave nucleated cell count estimates. Profiling relied on immunoSEQ multiplex PCR, and the TCRdb table lists in-frame clones only, not all of them. Clonal size and the V and J genes are those of that table, whereas D and trimming came from the DNA. In the table there are under 300,000 clones, 88% of which are singletons. V lost 4 bases to trimming and J lost 7 bases, with 16 bases between them. This CDR3 comprises 15 residues. Germline V lookup: CDR1 SGHAT, CDR2 FQNNGV. Only one count was recorded for this clone. The V call is TRBV11-2, the J call TRBJ1-4; possibly TRBD1 for D (6 bases). The source of this sequence is a woman under 40 with acute or convalescent COVID-19. Sequencing was done on a sample of peripheral blood. CDR3 sequence: CASSSLGVRGEKLFF. The CDR3 bases are TGTGCCAGCAGCTCCCTCGGAGTCAGGGGTGAAAAACTGTTTTTT. Supplemented by reference TRBV11-2 and TRBJ1-4, the full variable domain reads EAGVAQSPRYKIIEKRQSVAFWCNPISGHATLYWYQQILGQGPKLLIQFQNNGVVDDSQLPKDRFSAERLKGVDSTLKIQPAKLEDSAVYLCASSSLGVRGEKLFFGSGTQLSVL.